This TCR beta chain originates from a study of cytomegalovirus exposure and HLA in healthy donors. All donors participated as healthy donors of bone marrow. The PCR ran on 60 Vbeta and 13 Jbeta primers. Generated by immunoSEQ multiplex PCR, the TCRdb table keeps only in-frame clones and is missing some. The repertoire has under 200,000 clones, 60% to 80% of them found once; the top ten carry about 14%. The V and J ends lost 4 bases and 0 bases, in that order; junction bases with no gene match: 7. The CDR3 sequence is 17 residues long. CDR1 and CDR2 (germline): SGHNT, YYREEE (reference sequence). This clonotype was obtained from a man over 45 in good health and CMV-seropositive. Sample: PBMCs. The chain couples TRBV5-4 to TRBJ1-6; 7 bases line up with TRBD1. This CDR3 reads CASSPGQDRSYNSPLHF. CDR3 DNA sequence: TGTGCCAGCAGCCCAGGACAGGATCGCTCCTATAATTCACCCCTCCACTTT.